This TCR beta chain comes out of a study of blood T cell repertoires in COVID-19 (dated by TCRdb to 2020 to 2022). Looking at the study overall: Collaborator samples came from the United States, Italy and Spain and covered acute and convalescent phases of COVID-19. Subjects who had been exposed to COVID-19, were actively infected with it, or had recovered from it provided the deeply sampled blood TCRbeta repertoires that made up the dataset. Where available, HLA class I and class II types were taken from metadata supplied by the sample provider and were not determined by assay-based typing. The sample metadata nearly always contained a de-identified subject ID, COVID-19 status, age in years and sex. The samples were drawn from the first 160 participants of the ongoing ImmuneRACE study and from 1,200 or so subjects provided by 6 global collaborators. The prospective study material was composed of cDNA or gDNA derived from T cells, B-cell-depleted T cells, or PBMCs. The repertoires were released in a freely available public database meant as a resource for research on the immune response to SARS-CoV-2. Study-wide findings and limitations: How much clinical and demographic metadata was included differed by source and by participant, and the metadata was provided uncurated.

V is pared back by 2 bases and J by 1 base, with 8 bases lying between the germline termini. The CDR1 and CDR2 encoded by the germline V gene are SGHTA and FQGNSA. Reading from cysteine to phenylalanine, the CDR3 counts 14 amino acids. Only CDR3 DNA remains: 42 bases, in frame from the first base. In Seattle, one collaborating source enrolled patients while the infection was active and tracked those patients longitudinally over the course of disease. Each collaborating institution followed its own protocols to collect whole blood in K2EDTA tubes. For TCRbeta analysis, collaborator samples were shipped as frozen whole blood, as isolated PBMCs, or as DNA extracted from either sample type. TCRbeta CDR3 regions were amplified from genomic DNA by means of the immunoSEQ Assay, a bias-controlled multiplex PCR. On the study's bioinformatics: Within the assay, amplification of reference gene primers was used to estimate how many nucleated cells each sample contained. To quantify the absolute abundance of each unique TCRbeta CDR3 rearrangement, sequence reads were collapsed and filtered. For each sample, productive Simpson clonality was calculated by taking the square root of Simpson's diversity index across productive rearrangements. TCRdb limited this immuneACCESS table to in-frame rearrangements with V and J called. A share of clones is missing; checked studies link under half to unresolved V genes, and the rest is unexplained. For V, J and clone size, that table is used; D and trimming come from the DNA. Recorded for this sample are over 85,000 clones; around 90% of them occurred a single time. The ten largest make up 5% to 6.5% of the sample.

For this clone: Its cognate antigen has yet to be identified. Base qualities are not at hand, and no much larger clone is one base apart. This sample includes further DNA sequences coding for the same CDR3.

Sample: peripheral blood. The clonotype was recovered from a woman in her forties or fifties with COVID-19, enrolled during active disease. Recombination linked TRBV7-2 to TRBJ2-5; the D gene is not confidently resolved. In nucleotides, the sequence is TGTGCCAGCAGCTTAAGCCGAGTCCAAGAGACCCAGTACTTC. This encodes CASSLSRVQETQYF.